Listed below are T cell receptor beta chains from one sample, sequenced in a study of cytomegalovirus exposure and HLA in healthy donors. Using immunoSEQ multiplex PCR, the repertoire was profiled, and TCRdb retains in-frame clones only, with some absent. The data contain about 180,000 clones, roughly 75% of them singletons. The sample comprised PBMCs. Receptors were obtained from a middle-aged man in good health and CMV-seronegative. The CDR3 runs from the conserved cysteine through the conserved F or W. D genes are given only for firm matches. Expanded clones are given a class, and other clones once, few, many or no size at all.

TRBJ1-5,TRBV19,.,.,TGTGCCAGTAGTGGACTCCTCAGAAGTAATCGGCCCCAGCATTTT,CASSGLLRSNRPQHF
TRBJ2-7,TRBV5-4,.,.,TGTGCCAGCAGCCCAGGGGGGAGCGGGAGCAGGTCAACCTACGAGCAGTACTTC,CASSPGGSGSRSTYEQYF
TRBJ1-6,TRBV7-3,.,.,TGTGCCAGCAGCACAGGACAATATAATTCACCCCTCCACTTT,CASSTGQYNSPLHF
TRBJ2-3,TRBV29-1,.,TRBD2,TGCAGCGTTGACTACGGGGGGGGCACAGATACGCAGTATTTT,CSVDYGGGTDTQYF
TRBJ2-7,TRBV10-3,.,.,TGTGCCATCAGTGAGTTGGGACTGAGAGGCGAGCAGTACTTC,CAISELGLRGEQYF
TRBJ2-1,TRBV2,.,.,TGTGCCAGCAGTGGGACCAGACAGAACAATGAGCAGTTCTTC,CASSGTRQNNEQFF
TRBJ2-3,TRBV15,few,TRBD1,TGTGCCACCGTTAGGACAGGGAGCACAGATACGCAGTATTTT,CATVRTGSTDTQYF
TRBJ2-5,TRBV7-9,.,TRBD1,TGTGCCAGCAGCTCTAGGGACAGGGGAAAAGAGACCCAGTACTTC,CASSSRDRGKETQYF
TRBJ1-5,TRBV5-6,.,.,TGTGCCAGCAGCTTTCAGGCTCAGCCCCAGCATTTT,CASSFQAQPQHF
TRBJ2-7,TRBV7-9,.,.,TGTGCCAGCAGCTTAGGTGCAGTACGTTCCTACGAGCAGTACTTC,CASSLGAVRSYEQYF
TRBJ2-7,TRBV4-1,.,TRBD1,TGCGCCAGCAGCCAAGTTCATGAGATCGGGACAGGGGGCGTAGAGCAGTACTTC,CASSQVHEIGTGGVEQYF
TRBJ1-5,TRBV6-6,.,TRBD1,TGTGCCAGCAGTCCCACAGGGGTCAGGCAGCCCCAGCATTTT,CASSPTGVRQPQHF
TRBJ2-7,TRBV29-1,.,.,TGCAGCGTTGAAGAGGAGTACGAGCAGTACTTC,CSVEEEYEQYF
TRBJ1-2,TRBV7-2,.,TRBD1,TGTGCCAGCAGCTGGGGACAGGGATATGGCTACACCTTC,CASSWGQGYGYTF
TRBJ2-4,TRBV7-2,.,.,TGTGCCAGCAGCCAATTAGGAGTTGTGAACATTCAGTACTTC,CASSQLGVVNIQYF
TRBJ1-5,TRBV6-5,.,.,TGTGCCAGCAGTTACTCGCGGAATAGCAATCAGCCCCAGCATTTT,CASSYSRNSNQPQHF
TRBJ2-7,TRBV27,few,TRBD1,TGTGCCAGCAGTCCCTCCGGGACAGTTAGCTCCTACGAGCAGTACTTC,CASSPSGTVSSYEQYF
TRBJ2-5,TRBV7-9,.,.,TGTGCCAGCAGCCGGGAAATAAGCGAGACCCAGTACTTC,CASSREISETQYF